A single T cell receptor (beta chain) is shown here with its context. Other DNA sequences within the sample encode an identical CDR3. Germline V gene sequence: CDR1 ENHRY, CDR2 SYGVKD. The V gene end was trimmed by 4 bases and the J gene end by 3 bases; junction bases not matched to a gene: 2. This CDR3 is built from 14 residues. Some clones are missing from TCRdb's copy, which holds only in-frame ones; the method was immunoSEQ multiplex PCR. Among approximately 2.1 million clones, 80% to 95% were seen once, and the ten largest hold 0.3% to 0.4%. Researchers partitioned CD4+ cells into CD45RA+ naive and CD45RA-negative memory subsets. The data derive from a study of shared clonotypes between healthy human individuals. Study information: The donor group consisted of two women and a few men, aged 18 to 49. Three plates were used per donor for CD4 naive, three for CD4 memory, two for CD8 naive and one for CD8 memory.

The sequence derives from a man between 18 and 35 years old in good health. Some clones in this sample may be carry-over from other donors' samples. Sequenced material: naive CD4+ T cells from PBMCs. The sample's subset: CD45RA+ positively selected. This chain joins TRBV10-3 and TRBJ2-3; 9 nucleotides match TRBD1. The CDR3 protein is CAISAGQGTDTQYF. CDR3 coding DNA: TGTGCCATCAGTGCCGGACAGGGGACAGATACGCAGTATTTT.